This T cell receptor beta chain was recorded in a study of beta chain features in type 1 diabetes. In its sample, this clone was seen a few times. Antigen unknown. Broader study findings: Type 1 diabetes patients had moderately but significantly shorter TCRB CDR3s in all four CD4+ subsets. The similarity of naive, central memory and Treg TCRB repertoires appeared greater among patients than among healthy donors. The question of HLA type influencing TCRB rearrangement was one that remained unresolved here.

What was sequenced were expressed TCRB transcripts, since all of the isolated RNA had been reverse transcribed. Generated by immunoSEQ multiplex PCR, the TCRdb table keeps only in-frame clones and is missing some. This sample carries about 350,000 clones, about 19% of them seen once, and the ten largest clones take around 0.044%. The source of this sequence is a woman younger than 35 in good health. Sample: naive CD4+ T cells from blood.

In DNA, the CDR3 is TGTGCCTGGAGCCCACCCCGCGGGCGGCGCTTCTCCTACGAGCAGTACTTC. It encodes CAWSPPRGRRFSYEQYF. The chain joins TRBV30 to TRBJ2-7, with D possibly matching TRBD2 (5 bases). This CDR3 is built from 17 residues. Germline CDR1 GTSNPN, CDR2 SVGIG (reference sequence). The ends were cut back, 3 bases at V and 0 bases at J, with 21 bases in the middle.